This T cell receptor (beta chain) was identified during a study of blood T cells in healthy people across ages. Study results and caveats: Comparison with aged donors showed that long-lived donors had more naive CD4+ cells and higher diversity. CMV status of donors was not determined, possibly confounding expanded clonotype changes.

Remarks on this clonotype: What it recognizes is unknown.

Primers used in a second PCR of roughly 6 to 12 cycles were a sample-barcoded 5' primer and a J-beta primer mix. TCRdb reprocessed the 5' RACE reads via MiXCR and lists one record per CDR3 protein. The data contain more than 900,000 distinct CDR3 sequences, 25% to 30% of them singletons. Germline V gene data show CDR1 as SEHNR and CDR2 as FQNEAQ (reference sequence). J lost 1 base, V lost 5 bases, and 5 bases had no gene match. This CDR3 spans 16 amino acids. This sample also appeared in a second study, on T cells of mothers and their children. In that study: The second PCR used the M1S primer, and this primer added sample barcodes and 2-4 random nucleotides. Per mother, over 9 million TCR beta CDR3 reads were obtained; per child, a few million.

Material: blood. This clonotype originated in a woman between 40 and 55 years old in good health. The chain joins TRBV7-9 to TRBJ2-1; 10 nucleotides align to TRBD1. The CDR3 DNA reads TGTGCCAGCAGCGGCAGACAGGGGGCGTCCTACAATGAGCAGTTCTTC. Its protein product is CASSGRQGASYNEQFF.